A selection of T cell receptor beta chains follows, all from one sample in a study of shared clonotypes between healthy human individuals. TCRdb's table, derived via immunoSEQ multiplex PCR, lists solely in-frame clones and lacks some. The sample holds about 1 million clones, around 76% seen once. Sequencing input: memory CD4+ T cells sorted from blood. The source of these receptors is a man aged 18 to 30 in good health. Each CDR3 is given with its conserved first and last residue. D genes are given only for firm matches. Not every row has a clone size; where given, it reads once, few, many or a size class.

J: TRBJ2-3
V: TRBV7-2
size: .
D: .
CDR3: CASTKGAGSYTDTQYF
DNA: TGTGCCAGCACCAAAGGGGCGGGGTCTTACACAGATACGCAGTATTTT

J: TRBJ2-1
V: TRBV5-1
size: .
D: TRBD2
CDR3: CASRTSGGNEQFF
DNA: TGCGCCAGCAGGACTAGCGGGGGTAATGAGCAGTTCTTC

J: TRBJ2-5
V: TRBV11-1
size: few
D: TRBD2
CDR3: CASSHRTSGAQETQYF
DNA: TGTGCCAGCAGCCATAGGACTAGCGGGGCTCAAGAGACCCAGTACTTC

J: TRBJ2-7
V: TRBV5-1
size: few
D: .
CDR3: CASSLGAGEQYF
DNA: TGCGCCAGCAGCTTGGGTGCGGGGGAGCAGTACTTC

J: TRBJ1-5
V: TRBV18
size: .
D: TRBD1
CDR3: CASSPQTGTGPTYSNQPQHF
DNA: TGTGCCAGCTCACCCCAAACCGGGACAGGGCCTACTTATAGCAATCAGCCCCAGCATTTT

J: TRBJ2-3
V: TRBV5-1
size: once
D: TRBD2
CDR3: CASTRGPGGADTQYF
DNA: TGCGCCAGCACCCGAGGTCCGGGAGGGGCAGATACGCAGTATTTT

J: TRBJ2-1
V: TRBV18
size: .
D: .
CDR3: CASSPQNVPAQEQFF
DNA: TGTGCCAGCTCACCCCAGAACGTTCCCGCCCAGGAGCAGTTCTTC

J: TRBJ2-1
V: TRBV12-5
size: .
D: .
CDR3: CASGLSALTAYNEQFF
DNA: TGTGCTAGTGGTTTGAGCGCCCTGACAGCATACAATGAGCAGTTCTTC

J: TRBJ1-1
V: TRBV6-6
size: .
D: .
CDR3: CASSYPTEAFF
DNA: TGTGCCAGCAGTTATCCAACTGAAGCTTTCTTT

J: TRBJ1-6
V: TRBV11-2
size: .
D: .
CDR3: CASSLAGQYNSPLHF
DNA: TGTGCCAGCAGCTTAGCAGGGCAGTATAATTCACCCCTCCACTTT

J: TRBJ1-1
V: TRBV5-1
size: once
D: TRBD1
CDR3: CASRVRQGTNTEAFF
DNA: TGCGCCAGCCGCGTCCGACAGGGCACAAACACTGAAGCTTTCTTT

J: TRBJ1-4
V: TRBV5-6
size: .
D: TRBD1
CDR3: CASSAETGLREKLFF
DNA: TGTGCCAGCAGCGCCGAGACAGGGTTGAGGGAAAAACTGTTTTTT

J: TRBJ2-1
V: TRBV18
size: once
D: .
CDR3: CASSTNRGGYNEQFF
DNA: TGTGCCAGCTCAACAAATCGGGGAGGTTACAATGAGCAGTTCTTC

J: TRBJ2-2
V: TRBV19
size: .
D: .
CDR3: CASAWTANTGELFF
DNA: TGTGCCAGTGCATGGACAGCGAACACCGGGGAGCTGTTTTTT

J: TRBJ1-1
V: TRBV28
size: few
D: .
CDR3: CASSRLDLATEAFF
DNA: TGTGCCAGCAGCCGACTGGATTTGGCCACTGAAGCTTTCTTT

J: TRBJ2-2
V: TRBV7-2
size: .
D: .
CDR3: CASSLAPGYTGELFF
DNA: TGTGCCAGCAGCTTAGCCCCCGGATACACCGGGGAGCTGTTTTTT

J: TRBJ2-7
V: TRBV19
size: .
D: .
CDR3: CASKKEGGVVEQYF
DNA: TGTGCCAGTAAAAAAGAGGGGGGGGTAGTCGAGCAGTACTTC

J: TRBJ1-2
V: TRBV11-1
size: .
D: .
CDR3: CASSLGATRSPSANYGYTF
DNA: TGTGCCAGCAGCTTAGGGGCCACCCGATCCCCTTCAGCTAACTATGGCTACACCTTC

J: TRBJ1-2
V: TRBV5-1
size: .
D: .
CDR3: CASSSFNGDNYGYTF
DNA: TGCGCCAGCAGCTCTTTTAACGGGGACAACTATGGCTACACCTTC

J: TRBJ1-5
V: TRBV7-2
size: .
D: .
CDR3: CASSLALGNQPQHF
DNA: TGTGCCAGCAGCTTAGCGCTGGGGAATCAGCCCCAGCATTTT

J: TRBJ2-5
V: TRBV11-2
size: .
D: .
CDR3: CASSLPVQETQYF
DNA: TGTGCCAGCAGCCTCCCGGTTCAGGAGACCCAGTACTTC

J: TRBJ1-2
V: TRBV30
size: .
D: TRBD1
CDR3: CASGQLSGYTF
DNA: TGTGCCTCGGGACAGTTAAGTGGCTACACCTTC

J: TRBJ1-2
V: TRBV6-1
size: .
D: .
CDR3: CASSEVHREGYTF
DNA: TGTGCCAGCAGTGAAGTACACAGGGAAGGCTACACCTTC

J: TRBJ1-5
V: TRBV27
size: .
D: .
CDR3: CASSLHGSNSNQPQHF
DNA: TGTGCCAGCAGTTTACACGGTTCTAATAGCAATCAGCCCCAGCATTTT

J: TRBJ2-7
V: TRBV18
size: .
D: .
CDR3: CASSPRSYEQYF
DNA: TGTGCCAGCTCACCAAGGAGTTACGAGCAGTACTTC

J: TRBJ1-6
V: TRBV29-1
size: .
D: .
CDR3: CSVGGEGSPLHF
DNA: TGCAGCGTAGGGGGGGAGGGCTCACCCCTCCACTTT

J: TRBJ1-2
V: TRBV6-5
size: .
D: TRBD1
CDR3: CASRQGGYGYTF
DNA: TGTGCCAGCCGACAGGGAGGTTATGGCTACACCTTC

J: TRBJ2-7
V: TRBV5-4
size: .
D: TRBD2
CDR3: CASSSLAGSTYEQYF
DNA: TGTGCCAGCAGCTCACTAGCGGGGAGTACCTACGAGCAGTACTTC

J: TRBJ2-4
V: TRBV19
size: .
D: .
CDR3: CASRDTLAKNIQYF
DNA: TGTGCCAGCCGGGACACGCTGGCCAAAAACATTCAGTACTTC

J: TRBJ1-2
V: TRBV27
size: .
D: .
CDR3: CASSGVFGLREDGYTF
DNA: TGTGCCAGCAGTGGGGTTTTTGGACTGCGGGAGGATGGCTACACCTTC

J: TRBJ2-7
V: TRBV23-1
size: .
D: .
CDR3: CASSQRQLQGYEQYF
DNA: TGCGCCAGCAGTCAACGACAGCTCCAGGGTTACGAGCAGTACTTC

J: TRBJ1-5
V: TRBV28
size: .
D: .
CDR3: CASSFGVVQPQHF
DNA: TGTGCCAGCAGTTTTGGGGTAGTTCAGCCCCAGCATTTT

J: TRBJ2-1
V: TRBV7-9
size: .
D: TRBD1
CDR3: CASSPGQGGWNEQFF
DNA: TGTGCCAGCAGCCCGGGACAGGGCGGTTGGAATGAGCAGTTCTTC

J: TRBJ2-3
V: TRBV5-4
size: .
D: TRBD2
CDR3: CASGKYSGGPTDTQYF
DNA: TGTGCCAGCGGGAAGTATTCGGGGGGACCCACAGATACGCAGTATTTT

J: TRBJ2-7
V: TRBV6-1
size: .
D: .
CDR3: CASSEIAQGWNEQYF
DNA: TGTGCCAGCAGTGAAATTGCACAGGGATGGAACGAGCAGTACTTC

J: TRBJ2-7
V: TRBV30
size: .
D: TRBD1
CDR3: CAWKRDRTAYEQYF
DNA: TGTGCCTGGAAGAGGGACAGAACTGCCTACGAGCAGTACTTC

J: TRBJ2-5
V: TRBV6-1
size: .
D: .
CDR3: CASKEETQYF
DNA: TGTGCCAGCAAGGAAGAGACCCAGTACTTC

J: TRBJ2-5
V: TRBV11-3
size: few
D: .
CDR3: CASSLGGGEETQYF
DNA: TGTGCCAGCAGCTTAGGCGGGGGCGAAGAGACCCAGTACTTC

J: TRBJ2-7
V: TRBV5-6
size: .
D: .
CDR3: CASSYGRISEQYF
DNA: TGTGCCAGCAGTTATGGACGTATATCTGAGCAGTACTTC

J: TRBJ2-7
V: TRBV5-1
size: .
D: .
CDR3: CASSLEPVSYEQYF
DNA: TGCGCCAGCAGCTTGGAACCAGTAAGCTACGAGCAGTACTTC

J: TRBJ1-2
V: TRBV7-3
size: .
D: .
CDR3: CASSLGGNYGYTF
DNA: TGTGCCAGCAGCTTAGGGGGAAACTATGGCTACACCTTC

J: TRBJ1-3
V: TRBV19
size: .
D: .
CDR3: CASSDLSGNTIYF
DNA: TGTGCCAGTAGTGACCTCTCTGGAAACACCATATATTTT

J: TRBJ2-2
V: TRBV7-9
size: .
D: .
CDR3: CASSPGTPPGELFF
DNA: TGTGCCAGCAGCCCCGGGACACCTCCCGGGGAGCTGTTTTTT

J: TRBJ1-2
V: TRBV18
size: .
D: .
CDR3: CASSPDQSYGYTF
DNA: TGTGCCAGCTCACCCGACCAATCCTATGGCTACACCTTC

J: TRBJ1-1
V: TRBV6-6
size: .
D: .
CDR3: CASSSPGTEAFF
DNA: TGTGCCAGCAGTTCCCCAGGCACTGAAGCTTTCTTT

J: TRBJ2-2
V: TRBV9
size: once
D: TRBD2
CDR3: CASSAGGARVNTGELFF
DNA: TGTGCCAGCAGCGCCGGGGGGGCGCGGGTGAACACCGGGGAGCTGTTTTTT

J: TRBJ1-3
V: TRBV30
size: .
D: TRBD1
CDR3: CAWDRGLGGNTIYF
DNA: TGTGCCTGGGACAGGGGACTAGGAGGAAACACCATATATTTT

J: TRBJ2-6
V: TRBV5-1
size: .
D: .
CDR3: CASSPGQNSGANVLTF
DNA: TGCGCCAGCAGCCCCGGACAGAACTCTGGGGCCAACGTCCTGACTTTC

J: TRBJ2-7
V: TRBV10-3
size: .
D: .
CDR3: CAISGQSYEQYF
DNA: TGTGCCATCAGTGGACAGTCCTACGAGCAGTACTTC

J: TRBJ1-3
V: TRBV5-8
size: .
D: TRBD1
CDR3: CASSWTGVGNTIYF
DNA: TGTGCCAGCAGTTGGACAGGCGTGGGAAACACCATATATTTT

J: TRBJ1-6
V: TRBV2
size: .
D: .
CDR3: CASRDNNSPLHF
DNA: TGTGCCAGCAGGGACAACAATTCACCCCTCCACTTT